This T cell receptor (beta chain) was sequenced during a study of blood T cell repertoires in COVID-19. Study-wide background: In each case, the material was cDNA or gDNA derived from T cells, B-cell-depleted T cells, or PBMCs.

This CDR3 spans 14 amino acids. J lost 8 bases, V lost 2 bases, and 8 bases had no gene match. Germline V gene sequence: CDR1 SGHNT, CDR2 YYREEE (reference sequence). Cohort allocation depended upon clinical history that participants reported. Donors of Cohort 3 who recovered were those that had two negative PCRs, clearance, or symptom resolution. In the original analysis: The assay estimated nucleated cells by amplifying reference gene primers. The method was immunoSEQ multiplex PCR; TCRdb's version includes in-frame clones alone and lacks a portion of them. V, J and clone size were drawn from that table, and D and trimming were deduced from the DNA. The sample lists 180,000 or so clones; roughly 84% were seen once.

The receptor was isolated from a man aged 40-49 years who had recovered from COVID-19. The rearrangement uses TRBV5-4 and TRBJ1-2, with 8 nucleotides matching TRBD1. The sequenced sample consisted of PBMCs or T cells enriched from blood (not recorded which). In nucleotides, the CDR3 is TGTGCCAGCAGCTTAAACAGGGGGTCGATCGGCTACACCTTC. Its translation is CASSLNRGSIGYTF.